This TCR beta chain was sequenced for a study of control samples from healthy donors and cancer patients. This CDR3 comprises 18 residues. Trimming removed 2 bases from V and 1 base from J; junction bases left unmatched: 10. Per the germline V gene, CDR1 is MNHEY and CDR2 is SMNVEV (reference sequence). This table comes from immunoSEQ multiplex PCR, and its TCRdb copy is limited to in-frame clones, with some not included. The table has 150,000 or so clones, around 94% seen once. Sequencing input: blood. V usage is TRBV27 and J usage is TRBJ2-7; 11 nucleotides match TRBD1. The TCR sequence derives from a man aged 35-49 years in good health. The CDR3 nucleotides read TGTGCCAGCAGTTTAAGGACAGGGGGCCTACATAATTCCTACGAGCAGTACTTC. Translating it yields CASSLRTGGLHNSYEQYF.